These 28 T cell receptor beta chains share one sample of origin, sequenced in a study of cytomegalovirus exposure and HLA in healthy donors. Primers: 60 Vbeta forward and 13 Jbeta reverse. Some clones are missing from TCRdb's copy, which holds only in-frame ones; the method was immunoSEQ multiplex PCR. The sample has over 150,000 clones, roughly two thirds seen once. Sequenced input: PBMCs. The receptors come from a woman between 18 and 29 years old in good health and CMV-seropositive.

This clone was seen a handful of times. The V gene is TRBV28, the J gene TRBJ1-2, with 11 nucleotides matching TRBD1. CDR3 length: 16 residues. From germline, CDR1 is MDHEN and CDR2 SYDVKM. The V and J ends lost 5 bases and 3 bases, in that order; junction bases with no gene match: 8. The CDR3 spells CASSASPGQGDYGYTF. CDR3 DNA: TGTGCCAGCAGTGCCAGCCCGGGACAGGGGGACTATGGCTACACCTTC.

The chain uses TRBV6-6 and TRBJ2-5, with D possibly TRBD2 on 5 matching bases. Germline V gives CDR1 MNHNY, CDR2 SVGAGI (reference sequence). The V gene lost 0 bases and the J gene lost 1 base, with 9 bases spanning the gap. The CDR3 spans 15 residues. The CDR3 region is CASSYSLRAQETQYF. Here the CDR3 DNA reads TGTGCCAGCAGTTACTCGTTGCGGGCCCAAGAGACCCAGTACTTC.

This chain links TRBV30 with TRBJ1-1; TRBD1 agrees at 7 bases. Germline CDR1 GTSNPN, CDR2 SVGIG (reference sequence). Trimming removed 1 base from V and 11 bases from J; junction bases left unmatched: 13. CDR3 length: 14 amino acids. The CDR3 bases are TGTGCCTGGAGTGAGGACAGGTGGGGGTTCAGCGCTTTCTTT. Translated, it gives CAWSEDRWGFSAFF.

This rearrangement joins TRBV4-2 to TRBJ1-1; D gene uncertain. CDR1 LGHNA and CDR2 YNFKEQ come from the germline V gene. This CDR3 has 15 residues. The ends were cut back, 4 bases at V and 0 bases at J, with 12 bases in the middle. CDR3: CASSPGLVLNTEAFF. Written as DNA, the CDR3 is TGTGCCAGCAGCCCGGGATTGGTCCTGAACACTGAAGCTTTCTTT.

CDR3 residues: CASSYGQKLSSYEQYF. The CDR3 nucleotides are TGTGCCAGCAGTTACGGCCAGAAATTAAGCTCCTACGAGCAGTACTTC. The chain employs TRBV6-6 and TRBJ2-7, with unresolved D. Deletions cut 2 bases from V and 0 bases from J, with 14 bases between. The germline gives CDR1 MNHNY, CDR2 SVGAGI (reference sequence). The CDR3 is 16 residues long.

This clone was seen more than once but under ten times. The rearrangement uses TRBV5-4 and TRBJ1-1; possibly TRBD1 for D (6 bases). CDR3 length: 11 residues. Germline V gives CDR1 SGHNT, CDR2 YYREEE (reference sequence). Trimming removed 3 bases from V and 11 bases from J, with 11 bases in between. The CDR3 loop reads CASSSGGGAFF. CDR3 nucleotide sequence: TGTGCCAGCAGCTCCGGGGGGGGCGCTTTCTTT.

This clone has only one observation. This sequence joins TRBV27 and TRBJ1-2; D unclear. Trimming cost V 4 bases and J 0 bases, with 12 bases left between them. In germline, CDR1 is MNHEY, CDR2 SMNVEV (reference sequence). The CDR3 is 15 amino acids. CDR3 region: CASSSSQRPNYGYTF. The CDR3 DNA follows: TGTGCCAGCAGTTCGTCCCAGCGCCCTAACTATGGCTACACCTTC.

The chain combines TRBV9 with TRBJ2-3, with 11 bases fitting TRBD2. Trimming at V came to 4 bases and at J to 4 bases, leaving 14 bases not matched to a gene. The CDR3 has 18 residues. Germline-derived CDR1 and CDR2 are SGDLS and YYNGEE. In DNA, the CDR3 is TGTGCCAGCAGCACATGGACTAGCGGGTCCGCGTCTGCAGATACGCAGTATTTT. This gives the protein CASSTWTSGSASADTQYF.

This sequence joins TRBV9 and TRBJ1-2; 7 positions agree with TRBD1. Germline CDR1 reads SGDLS; CDR2 reads YYNGEE. This CDR3 is 15 amino acids long. J was trimmed by 4 bases and V by 3 bases; bases with no gene match: 9. DNA for the CDR3: TGTGCCAGCAGCGGCCGGGACAGTCTCCGCTATGGCTACACCTTC. Translation: CASSGRDSLRYGYTF.

The gene calls are TRBV9 and TRBJ1-1; D perhaps matches TRBD1 (5 bases). This CDR3 has 14 amino acids. The V end was cut by 0 bases, the J end by 4 bases, with 10 bases between. The germline CDR1 and CDR2 sequences are SGDLS and YYNGEE. CDR3 amino acids: CASSVVTGGTEAFF. Written as DNA, the CDR3 is TGTGCCAGCAGCGTAGTTACGGGGGGCACTGAAGCTTTCTTT.

This clone showed up just a few times. CDR3 nucleotides: TGTGCCAGCAGCTCGGGACACCAGAACACCGGGGAGCTGTTTTTT. Its translation: CASSSGHQNTGELFF. The chain is built from TRBV5-8 and TRBJ2-2; tentative D call: TRBD1 (6 bases). V was trimmed by 3 bases and J by 1 base, leaving 10 bases between them. This CDR3 has 15 amino acids. Germline V gene sequence: CDR1 SGHTS, CDR2 YDEGEE.

This clone has more than one count but fewer than ten. In DNA form, the CDR3 reads TGCGCCAGCAGCCTTCTGGGACAGCTTCAAGAGACCCAGTACTTC. Protein: CASSLLGQLQETQYF. The rearrangement links TRBV5-1 to TRBJ2-5; 7 bases align to TRBD1. Germline V gives CDR1 SGHRS, CDR2 YFSETQ. The CDR3 is made up of 15 amino acids. V shed 4 bases, J shed 2 bases, and the junction held 8 bases outside the gene matches.

V and J are TRBV5-1 and TRBJ2-1; TRBD2 agrees at 14 bases. V lost 4 bases, J lost 2 bases, and 17 bases stayed unmatched. Germline CDR1 is SGHRS and CDR2 is YFSETQ. The CDR3 totals 21 residues. CDR3 DNA sequence: TGCGCCAGCAGCCGCCACCAGGGACTAGCGGGGGAAGCATCACCCTACAATGAGCAGTTCTTC. Its protein is CASSRHQGLAGEASPYNEQFF.

The CDR3 nucleotides read TGTGCCAGCAGTTTAACGGGGAACGGGGACTATGGCTACACCTTC. Its translation: CASSLTGNGDYGYTF. The chain has TRBV27 and TRBJ1-2; D call uncertain. Looked up from germline, CDR1 is MNHEY and CDR2 is SMNVEV (reference sequence). The V and J ends lost 2 bases and 3 bases respectively, with 13 bases between them. The CDR3 runs 15 residues.

The chain's CDR3 is CASSFRTSGGAGWQFF. CDR3 nucleotide sequence: TGTGCCAGCAGCTTCCGAACTAGCGGGGGGGCCGGGTGGCAGTTCTTC. This chain links TRBV7-2 with TRBJ2-1; 13 bases match TRBD2. CDR1 and CDR2 from the germline V gene are SGHTA and FQGNSA. V gave up 3 bases and J gave up 12 bases; unmatched junction bases: 11. The CDR3 has 16 amino acids.

This clone has just one count. DNA for the CDR3: TGCGCCAGCAGCCAAGGTTTTTCAGGGGACAATCAGCCCCAGCATTTT. Encoded protein: CASSQGFSGDNQPQHF. The rearrangement uses TRBV4-1 and TRBJ1-5; D perhaps matches TRBD1 (6 bases). In germline, CDR1 is MGHRA, CDR2 YSYEKL. This CDR3 has 16 residues. V was shortened by 1 base and J by 3 bases, with 13 bases between the two germline ends.

CDR3 nucleotide sequence: TGTGCCAGCAGCCCCGACGGGACTAGCGGGACGAATACGCAGTATTTT. Residues: CASSPDGTSGTNTQYF. The chain couples TRBV7-3 to TRBJ2-3, with 13 bases aligning to TRBD2. Germline CDR1 is SGHTA and CDR2 is FQGTGA. Trimming cost V 5 bases and J 7 bases; bases outside gene matches: 9. CDR3 length: 16 residues.

This clone came up a few times. The chain joins TRBV4-2 to TRBJ2-7; tentative D call: TRBD2 (5 bases). The germline CDR1 and CDR2 sequences are LGHNA and YNFKEQ. V lost 0 bases, J lost 3 bases, and 18 bases lay in between. This CDR3 has 17 amino acids. The CDR3 protein is CASSQDLGSGGLYEQYF. As DNA, the CDR3 is TGTGCCAGCAGCCAAGATCTGGGGTCCGGCGGGCTCTACGAGCAGTACTTC.

The chain recombines TRBV29-1 with TRBJ2-5, with TRBD1 identical over 7 bases. Germline lookup yields CDR1 SQVTM and CDR2 ANQGSEA. V trimming: 6 bases; J trimming: 11 bases; junction bases outside the gene matches: 6. The CDR3 extends over 10 amino acids. CDR3 protein: CSVLQGEQYF. In nucleotides, the CDR3 is TGCAGCGTGCTCCAGGGGGAGCAGTACTTC. Variable domain in full (rest from reference TRBV29-1 and TRBJ2-5): SAVISQKPSRDICQRGTSLTIQCQVDSQVTMMFWYRQQPGQSLTLIATANQGSEATYESGFVIDKFPISRPNLTFSTLTVSNMSPEDSSIYLCSVLQGEQYFGPGTRLLVL.

This chain connects TRBV6-5 to TRBJ1-5, with D hard to call. Germline CDR1 reads MNHEY; CDR2 reads SVGAGI. CDR3 length: 14 amino acids. Trimming took 5 bases from V and 6 from J, leaving 14 bases between them. The CDR3 DNA reads TGTGCCAGCAGTCCCTCGGAGCGATCTCAGCCCCAGCATTTT. Protein: CASSPSERSQPQHF.

This clone was detected only a few times. V gene TRBV7-8 combines with J gene TRBJ2-5; the D is unclear. The closer fit of TRBJ2-7 to the DNA end suggests the J call may be wrong. CDR1 is SGHVS, CDR2 FQNEAQ, per germline. This CDR3 is built from 14 residues. CDR3 nucleotides: TGTGCCAGCAGCTTACAACCTAGATACTACGAGCAGTACTTC. It translates to CASSLQPRYYEQYF.

This clone was counted a single time. The V and J genes are TRBV12-1 and TRBJ2-6; the table names TRBD2, a call not compared with the DNA. TRBV12-1 is a pseudogene segment. The CDR3 covers 17 residues. Here the CDR3 DNA reads TGTGCCAGCAGCTCAGAGCGGGTGATCTCTGGGGCCAACGTCCTGACTTTC. Translating it yields CASSSERVISGANVLTF.

This sequence joins TRBV7-8 and TRBJ2-7; 8 bases fit TRBD2. V lost 3 bases, J lost 2 bases, and 3 bases stayed unmatched. Germline lookup yields CDR1 SGHVS and CDR2 FQNEAQ. The CDR3 totals 14 residues. CDR3 coding DNA: TGTGCCAGCAGCTTTAGCGGGGACACCTACGAGCAGTACTTC. Its translation: CASSFSGDTYEQYF.

The chain links TRBV6-1 to TRBJ1-1; tentative D call: TRBD1 (5 bases). The germline V gene encodes CDR1 MNHNS and CDR2 SASEGT. The CDR3 contains 15 residues. Trimming removed 6 bases at V and 0 bases at J, with 14 bases between. This CDR3 is CASRETATMNTEAFF. The CDR3 bases are TGTGCCAGCAGGGAGACAGCCACTATGAACACTGAAGCTTTCTTT.

V and J are TRBV18 and TRBJ2-1; 11 nucleotides match TRBD2. The CDR3 is 15 amino acids. J gave up 4 bases and V 3 bases, and 2 bases lay outside the gene matches. The V gene's germline CDR1 is KGHSH and CDR2 LQKENI. DNA of the CDR3: TGTGCCAGCTCACCCGGGACTAGCGGTTACAATGAGCAGTTCTTC. It is translated as CASSPGTSGYNEQFF. The entire variable domain, with the rest obtained from reference TRBV18 and TRBJ2-1, is as follows: NAGVMQNPRHLVRRRGQEARLRCSPMKGHSHVYWYRQLPEEGLKFMVYLQKENIIDESGMPKERFSAEFPKEGPSILRIQQVVRGDSAAYFCASSPGTSGYNEQFFGPGTRLTVL.

The chain has TRBV6-6 and TRBJ1-5, with D uncertain. Germline lookup yields CDR1 MNHNY and CDR2 SVGAGI (reference sequence). The V gene lost 3 bases and the J gene lost 1 base, with 10 bases spanning the gap. The CDR3 has 15 amino acids. Here the CDR3 reads CASSYRERSNQPQHF. Written as DNA, the CDR3 is TGTGCCAGCAGTTATCGTGAGCGGAGCAATCAGCCCCAGCATTTT.

The V and J genes are TRBV7-9 and TRBJ1-1; 8 positions match TRBD1. The length of the CDR3 is 14 residues. CDR1 is SEHNR and CDR2 is FQNEAQ in the germline V gene (reference sequence). V was clipped by 3 bases and J by 5 bases; unmatched bases: 5. CDR3 coding DNA: TGTGCCAGCAGCTTGGGGGACAGGTGGACTGAAGCTTTCTTT. Protein product: CASSLGDRWTEAFF.

V is TRBV28 and J is TRBJ1-5; a possible D gene is TRBD1 (5 bases). This CDR3 comprises 16 residues. Germline V gene lookup returns CDR1 MDHEN and CDR2 SYDVKM. Deletions cut 8 bases from V and 0 bases from J, with 17 bases between. The chain's CDR3 is CASGGGTAYSNQPQHF. The CDR3 coding sequence is TGTGCCAGCGGGGGAGGGACGGCCTATAGCAATCAGCCCCAGCATTTT.